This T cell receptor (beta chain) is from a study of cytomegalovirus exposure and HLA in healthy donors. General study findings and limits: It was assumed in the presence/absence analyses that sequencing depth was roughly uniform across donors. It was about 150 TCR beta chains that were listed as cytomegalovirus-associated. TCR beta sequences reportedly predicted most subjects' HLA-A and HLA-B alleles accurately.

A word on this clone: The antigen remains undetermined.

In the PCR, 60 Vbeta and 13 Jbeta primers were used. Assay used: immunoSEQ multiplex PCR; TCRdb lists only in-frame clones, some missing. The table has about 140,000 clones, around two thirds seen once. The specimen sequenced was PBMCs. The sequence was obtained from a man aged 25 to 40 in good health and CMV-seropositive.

The CDR3 here is CASSSGLSNTGELFF. DNA of the CDR3: TGCGCCAGCAGCTCGGGACTTTCTAACACCGGGGAGCTGTTTTTT. The chain is built from TRBV5-1 and TRBJ2-2; D is possibly TRBD2 (6 bases). Germline assignment: CDR1 SGHRS and CDR2 YFSETQ. CDR3 length: 15 amino acids. Trimming stripped 3 bases from V and 2 bases from J, with 11 bases between.